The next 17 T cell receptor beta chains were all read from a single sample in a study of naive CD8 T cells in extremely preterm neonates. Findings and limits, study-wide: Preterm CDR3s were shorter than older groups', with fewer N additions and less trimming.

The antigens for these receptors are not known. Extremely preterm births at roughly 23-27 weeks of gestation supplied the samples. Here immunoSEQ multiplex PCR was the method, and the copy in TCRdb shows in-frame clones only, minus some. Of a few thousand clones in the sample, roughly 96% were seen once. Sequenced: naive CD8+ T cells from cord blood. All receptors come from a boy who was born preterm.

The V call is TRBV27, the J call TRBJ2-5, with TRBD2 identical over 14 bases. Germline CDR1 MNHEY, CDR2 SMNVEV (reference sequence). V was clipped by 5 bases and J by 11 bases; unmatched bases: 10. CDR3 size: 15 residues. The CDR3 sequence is CASSPGLAGGREQYF. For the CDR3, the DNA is TGTGCCAGCAGTCCCGGACTAGCGGGAGGAAGAGAGCAGTACTTC.

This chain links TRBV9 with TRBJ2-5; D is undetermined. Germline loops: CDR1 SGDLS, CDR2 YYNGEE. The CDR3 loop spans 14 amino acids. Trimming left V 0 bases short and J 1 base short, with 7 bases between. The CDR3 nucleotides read TGTGCCAGCAGCGTAGACGGCCGCCAAGAGACCCAGTACTTC. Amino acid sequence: CASSVDGRQETQYF. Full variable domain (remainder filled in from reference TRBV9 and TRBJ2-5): DSGVTQTPKHLITATGQRVTLRCSPRSGDLSVYWYQQSLDQGLQFLIQYYNGEERAKGNILERFSAQQFPDLHSELNLSSLELGDSALYFCASSVDGRQETQYFGPGTRLLVL.

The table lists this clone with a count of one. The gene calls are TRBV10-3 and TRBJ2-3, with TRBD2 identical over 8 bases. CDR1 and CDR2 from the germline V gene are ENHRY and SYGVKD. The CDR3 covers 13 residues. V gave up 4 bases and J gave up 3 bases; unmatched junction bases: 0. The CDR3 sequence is CAISASGTDTQYF. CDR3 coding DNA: TGTGCCATCAGTGCTAGCGGGACAGATACGCAGTATTTT.

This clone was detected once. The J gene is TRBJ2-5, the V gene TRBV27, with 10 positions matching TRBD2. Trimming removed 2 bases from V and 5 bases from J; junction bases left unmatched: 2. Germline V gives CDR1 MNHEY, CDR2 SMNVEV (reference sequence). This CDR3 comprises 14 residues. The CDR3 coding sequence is TGTGCCAGCAGTTTACTAGCGGGGGTGGAGACCCAGTACTTC. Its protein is CASSLLAGVETQYF.

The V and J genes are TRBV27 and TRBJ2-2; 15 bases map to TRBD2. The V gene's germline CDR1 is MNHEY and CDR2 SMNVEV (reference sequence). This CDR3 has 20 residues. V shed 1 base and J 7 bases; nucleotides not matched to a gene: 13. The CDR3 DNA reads TGTGCCAGCAGTTTATATAGGACCGGGACTAGCGGGAGGAGGGGCGGGGAGCTGTTTTTT. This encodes CASSLYRTGTSGRRGGELFF.

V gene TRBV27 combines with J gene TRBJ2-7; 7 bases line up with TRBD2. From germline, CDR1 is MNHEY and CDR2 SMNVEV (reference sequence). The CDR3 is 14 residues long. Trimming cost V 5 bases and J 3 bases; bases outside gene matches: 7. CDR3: CASSTIAGIYEQYF. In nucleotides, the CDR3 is TGTGCCAGCAGTACCATAGCGGGTATCTACGAGCAGTACTTC.

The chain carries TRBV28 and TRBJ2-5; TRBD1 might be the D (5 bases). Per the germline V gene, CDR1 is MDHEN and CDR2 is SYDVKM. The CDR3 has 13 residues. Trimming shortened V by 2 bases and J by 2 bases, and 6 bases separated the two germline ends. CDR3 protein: CASSLGQQETQYF. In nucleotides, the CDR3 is TGTGCCAGCAGTTTAGGACAACAAGAGACCCAGTACTTC.

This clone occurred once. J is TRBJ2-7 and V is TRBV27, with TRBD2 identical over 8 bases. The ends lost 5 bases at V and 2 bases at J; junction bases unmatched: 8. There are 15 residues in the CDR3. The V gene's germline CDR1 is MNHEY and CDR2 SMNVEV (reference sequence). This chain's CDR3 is CASSLLLAGPYEQYF. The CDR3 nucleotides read TGTGCCAGCAGTCTCCTCCTAGCGGGTCCCTACGAGCAGTACTTC.

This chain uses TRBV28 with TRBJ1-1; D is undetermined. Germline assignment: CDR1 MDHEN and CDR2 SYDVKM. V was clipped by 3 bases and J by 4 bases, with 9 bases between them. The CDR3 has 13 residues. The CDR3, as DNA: TGTGCCAGCAGTTTGGTAAGATTCACTGAAGCTTTCTTT. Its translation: CASSLVRFTEAFF.

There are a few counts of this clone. The chain's CDR3 is CASSSTGELFF. The CDR3 coding sequence is TGTGCCAGCAGCTCCACCGGGGAGCTGTTTTTT. This sequence joins TRBV7-9 and TRBJ2-2; D unclear. The CDR3 covers 11 residues. Germline-derived CDR1 and CDR2 are SEHNR and FQNEAQ (reference sequence). Between the trimmed V and J ends, which lost 4 bases and 4 bases, there was a span of 1 base.

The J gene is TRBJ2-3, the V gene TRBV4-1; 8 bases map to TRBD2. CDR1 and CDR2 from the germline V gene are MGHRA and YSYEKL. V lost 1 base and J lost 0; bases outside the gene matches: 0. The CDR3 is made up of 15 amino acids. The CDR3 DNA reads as TGCGCCAGCAGCCAAGCTAGCGGGAGCACAGATACGCAGTATTTT. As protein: CASSQASGSTDTQYF.

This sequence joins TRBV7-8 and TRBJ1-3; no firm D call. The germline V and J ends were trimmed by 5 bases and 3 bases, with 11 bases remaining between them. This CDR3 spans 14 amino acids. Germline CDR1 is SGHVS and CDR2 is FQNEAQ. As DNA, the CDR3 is TGTGCCAGCAGCGCCTCGGGGTATGGAAACACCATATATTTT. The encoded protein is CASSASGYGNTIYF.

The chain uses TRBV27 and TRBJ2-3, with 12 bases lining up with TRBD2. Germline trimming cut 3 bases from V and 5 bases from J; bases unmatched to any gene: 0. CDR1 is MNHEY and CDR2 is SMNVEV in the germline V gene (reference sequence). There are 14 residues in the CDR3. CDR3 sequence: CASSLGLAGDTQYF. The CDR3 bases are TGTGCCAGCAGTTTGGGACTAGCGGGAGATACGCAGTATTTT.

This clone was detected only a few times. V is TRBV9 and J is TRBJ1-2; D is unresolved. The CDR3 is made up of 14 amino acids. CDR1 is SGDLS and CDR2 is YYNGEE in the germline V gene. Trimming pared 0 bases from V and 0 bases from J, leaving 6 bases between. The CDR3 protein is CASSVAQANYGYTF. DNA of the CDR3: TGTGCCAGCAGCGTAGCTCAGGCTAACTATGGCTACACCTTC.

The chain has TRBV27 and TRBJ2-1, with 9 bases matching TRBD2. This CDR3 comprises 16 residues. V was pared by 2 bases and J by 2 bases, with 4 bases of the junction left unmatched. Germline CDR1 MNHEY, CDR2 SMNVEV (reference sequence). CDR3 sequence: CASSLTPSGTYNEQFF. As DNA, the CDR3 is TGTGCCAGCAGTTTAACCCCTAGCGGGACCTACAATGAGCAGTTCTTC.

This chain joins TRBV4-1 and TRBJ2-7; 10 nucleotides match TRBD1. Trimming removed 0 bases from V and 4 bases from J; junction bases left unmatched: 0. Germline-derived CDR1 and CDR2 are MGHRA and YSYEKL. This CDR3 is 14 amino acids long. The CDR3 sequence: CASSQEDRGYEQYF. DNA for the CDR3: TGCGCCAGCAGCCAAGAGGACAGGGGGTACGAGCAGTACTTC.

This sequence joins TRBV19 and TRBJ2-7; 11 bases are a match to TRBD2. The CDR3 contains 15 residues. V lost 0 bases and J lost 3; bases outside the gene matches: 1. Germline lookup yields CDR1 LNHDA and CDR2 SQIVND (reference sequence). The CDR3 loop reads CASSIDGLAGYEQYF. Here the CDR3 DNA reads TGTGCCAGTAGTATAGATGGACTAGCGGGCTACGAGCAGTACTTC.